This T cell receptor beta chain is drawn from a study of cytomegalovirus exposure and HLA in healthy donors listed by TCRdb under 2017. In the study overall: An earlier analysis of several hundred of the donors reported roughly 300 Gb of sequence data and some 110 million unique TCR beta sequences obtained from around 170 million T cells. Approximately 310 gigabases of sequencing data and roughly 90 million unique TCR sequences were included in an early release covering several hundred HLA-typed donors. The genetic ancestry cluster associated with self-reported Caucasian donors included around four fifths of the approximately 400 genotyped donors. The study aimed to test whether signatures of past pathogen exposure could be identified by cataloging public T cell receptors. Using immunosequencing, the study profiled T cell repertoires from 666 subjects and related those repertoires to cytomegalovirus serostatus. Besides the first cohort of under 700 subjects, a separate validation cohort made up of 120 or so different subjects was used. To predict cytomegalovirus infection status, the study combined high-throughput TCR immunosequencing, statistical association of individual TCRs with disease status, and machine learning. To study patterns of TCR occurrence, a later analysis re-analyzed previously published TCR beta repertoires from 650 to 750 donors and added high-resolution HLA genotyping. Rather than drawing on any new phenotypic data, the later analysis identified candidate immune exposures from TCR beta sequences and the way those sequences occurred across donors. An earlier analysis of a few hundred of the donors applied high-throughput TCR beta sequencing to assess whether each TCR beta V gene segment acted as functional or pseudogenic. Donor age, sex, ethnicity and CMV serostatus were compiled alongside the repertoire data. In a later genetic analysis, genome-wide SNP genotypes for about 60% of the 666 donors were used, and that subset was treated as a discovery cohort. All discovery cohort repertoires had been generated using a single sequencing platform. Both class I and class II loci were covered by HLA typing, at four-digit resolution. The number of typed donors differed by locus: about 629-630 for A, B, C, DRB1 and DQB1; 500 to 550 for DQA1; 606 for DPA1; and around 490 for DPB1. Four or five DR-DQ haplotypes were handled as single units for association and clustering because linkage in the cohort was strong. On average, around 240,000 unique TCR beta nucleotide sequences were sequenced per donor among about 400 genotyped donors of the cohort, with roughly 20% of those sequences being non-productive.

Library preparation used the immunoSEQ multiplex PCR assay. The multiplex PCR relied on a mix of 60 forward primers for TCR Vbeta segments and 13 reverse primers for TCR Jbeta segments. Amplification of the CDR3 region of rearranged TCR beta genes was performed with a multiplex PCR assay on genomic DNA. The amplified TCR beta libraries were sequenced on the Illumina HiSeq System as 87-base-pair reads. In the source study's methods: Across the 666 repertoires, a later analysis counted tens of millions of unique TCR beta chains, 9.5 million to 12 million of which were shared by at least two donors. To remove PCR and sequencing errors, raw reads were error-corrected and collapsed into unique sequences using a nearest-neighbor algorithm that merged closely related sequences. To assign V, D and J gene segments, CDR3 sequences were aligned to IMGT reference sequences. For a sequence to be retained, at least a six-nucleotide match to both a V gene segment and a J gene segment was required. Rearrangements were classified as productive when the CDR3 lacked stop codons and remained in frame with V and J, and all other rearrangements were classified as non-productive. Following IMGT convention, CDR3 was defined as the stretch from the second conserved V-encoded cysteine to the conserved J-encoded phenylalanine. The earlier analysis of some 580 of the donors excluded any sequence lacking an unambiguous match to a single V gene segment. An earlier analysis of a few hundred of the donors called V segments functional above 56.7% productive rearrangements and segregating when the between-donor standard deviation exceeded 5%. A statistical classification framework was built for diagnosing cytomegalovirus status from the catalog of TCR beta chain sequences. In a later analysis, TCR nucleotide sequences were compared against IMGT/GENE-DB human TR gene sequences so that V and J genes could be assigned. Using the TCRdist pipeline, a later analysis assigned CDR3 sequences along with most-parsimonious VDJ recombination scenarios. In a later analysis, every TCR beta chain was defined by the combination of its CDR3 amino acid sequence and its V-gene family, and reads without a unique V-gene family were dropped. As a way to deal with suspected cross-contamination and a sequencing artifact, a later analysis dropped 640 or so nucleotide sequences that were highly shared and had low generation probability. In a later analysis, a clonal expansion index was calculated for each public chain from normalized within-repertoire ranks of inferred template counts. Generation probabilities in a later analysis came from a VDJ recombination model fitted to out-of-frame rearrangements, and those results were checked against IGoR. A later analysis scored TCR-TCR, TCR-HLA and TCR-CMV co-occurrence with hypergeometric tests, applying a repertoire-size bias correction to TCR pairs. In a later analysis, false discovery rates were estimated by permuting HLA or CMV assignments 20 times. In a later analysis, co-occurring TCRs were grouped with DBSCAN, and TCRdist sequence similarity was added when clustering was performed within HLA-allele-positive subsets. Repertoires with fewer than 30,000 or more than 120,000 public chains were left out of co-occurrence clustering, as were about 5 repertoires with anomalous nucleotide sharing. Entries here come from immuneACCESS through TCRdb and include only in-frame sequences with V and J called. Some clones fail to appear in such tables; in the studies checked, an unresolved V gene covers under half of the shortfall, and the cause of the remainder is unknown. V and J calls plus clone size are reproduced from that table; the DNA served to infer D and trimming. Across this sample there are over 110,000 clones, with 78% seen only once. Roughly 6.2% of the sample belongs to the ten largest clones.

Cut back by 2 bases and 3 bases, the V and J ends lie 10 bases apart. The germline V gene specifies SGHDN as CDR1 and FVKESK as CDR2. The CDR3 numbers 14 residues from cysteine through phenylalanine. Solely the CDR3 DNA is kept, with 42 bases framed from the first base. Study-level results and caveats: In an earlier analysis of fewer than 750 of the donors, most TCR beta V segments were observed in productive rearrangements about 90% or about 30% of the time, broadly matching IMGT annotations. A further reported finding was that TCR beta sequences accurately predicted the HLA-A and HLA-B alleles for most subjects in the first cohort. The study listed 150 to 200 TCR beta chains as associated with cytomegalovirus. Because HLA typing was missing for some donors at each locus, association tests included only the typed subset. Cytomegalovirus status was reported to be diagnosed by the classifier with high specificity and sensitivity in both the original and validation cohorts. While some public TCRs were present in many individuals, most TCR sequences turned up only very rarely across donors. According to the authors, the approach could potentially be generalized to other disease states and immunological phenotypes. In a later analysis, most CMV-associated TCR beta chains were found to appear HLA-restricted, with HLA associations seemingly driven largely by CMV exposure. V-gene and J-gene trimming of TCR beta chains was associated with a missense DCLRE1C variant in a later genetic analysis, and the association was replicated in an independent cohort. A later analysis found that HLA-associated TCR beta chains were more clonally expanded and had lower generation probabilities than equally common non-associated chains. Linkage disequilibrium might explain the correlated functional status among segregating V segments, but an unknown experimental factor could not be ruled out. The only immune exposure information available for the cohort was CMV serostatus. A few of the identified cytomegalovirus-associated TCR beta chains were confirmed in vitro to be specific for cytomegalovirus antigens. Some IMGT-functional V segments, including TRBV6-2 and TRBV6-3, could not be distinguished by the 87-base-pair reads and were therefore excluded. A cluster of highly shared sequence variants was judged likely to be a technical artifact of the sequencing pipeline. The presence/absence analyses assumed that sequencing depth was roughly uniform across donors, and that assumption may not be true. According to a later analysis, parvovirus B19, influenza, CMV and Epstein-Barr virus appeared linked to several top co-occurrence clusters. In this cohort, only TCR beta chains were sequenced, and detectable features were limited by the absence of alpha or paired-chain data. A later analysis found that TCR association rates varied across HLA loci, with DRB1 alleles showing the most associated TCRs and HLA-C alleles the fewest. Assigning TCR associations to individual alleles was difficult when HLA alleles, especially DR and DQ, strongly co-occurred. Compared with the approximately 670-donor mean, donors in an Asian-associated ancestry cluster had fewer N-insertions in productive TCRs, according to a later genetic analysis. Over 15 rarely observed V segments, including chromosome 9 orphons, were excluded from the earlier analysis of approximately 600 of the donors because counts were too low. Specific HLA alleles were associated with around 18,000 TCR beta sequences at a false discovery rate of 0.05 in a later analysis.

As regards this clone: The target of this receptor is not known. No base qualities exist here, and no much larger clone lies one base off it.

The cohort consisted of hundreds of healthy bone marrow donors. Cohort members were all nominally healthy when sampled, although unrecorded immune exposures were likely present. The donor tested CMV seropositive and was one of the 289 seropositive cohort members. A peripheral blood sample was provided by each donor, and peripheral blood mononuclear cells were used for TCR beta sequencing. The Qiagen DNeasy Blood Extraction Kit was used to extract genomic DNA from the blood cell samples. Specimen: PBMCs. The sequence is built from TRBV14 and TRBJ2-5; the D gene is perhaps TRBD2, from 6 matching bases. The receptor was derived from a woman in her thirties or forties in good health and CMV-seropositive. In nucleotides, the sequence is TGTGCCAGCAGCCAATTCGGCGGGGAAGAGACCCAGTACTTC. It encodes CASSQFGGEETQYF.